This section outlines one T cell receptor beta chain sequence together with its context. Antigen: not known. The junction shows a germline mismatch at one end, possibly a read error. The sample comes from a study of Graves' ophthalmopathy and Graves' hyperthyroidism. The overall study: At initial diagnosis, peripheral blood was obtained, and this preceded any treatment.

Notes on the study in general: From stable hyperthyroidism, ophthalmopathy was separated by a 13-signature model with roughly 89% sensitivity and about 81% specificity. Most thyroid clonotypes with frequency above 0.001 were detected in blood too.

Clinical symptoms and serum thyroxine were used for diagnosis; TRAb, thyroid ultrasound and orbital computed tomography were also relied on. The germline V gene has CDR1 SGHKS and CDR2 YYEKEE (reference sequence). The CDR3 is 13 residues long. For repertoire sequencing, the TCR beta CDR3 regions were amplified from RNA transcripts. The first-round RT-PCR employed HTBI primers together with the Qiagen OneStep RT-PCR kit. A multiplex PCR was then performed as the second round. TCRdb reprocessed the multiplex PCR reads via MiXCR and lists one record per CDR3 protein. Of about 740,000 distinct CDR3 sequences in the sample, 35% to 50% were seen once.

Sequenced sample: peripheral blood. V usage is TRBV5-5 and J usage is TRBJ2-7, with 8 bases lining up with TRBD2. This TCR was recovered from an adult man with Graves' ophthalmopathy. DNA for the CDR3: TGCGCCAGCAGCTCCCGACTAGCGTTCGAGCAGTACTTC. Its translation: CASSSRLAFEQYF.